This T cell receptor beta chain was captured by sequencing in a study of low-dose radiotherapy and immunotherapy resistance in tumors. At the level of the study: Cohort 1 was given 0.5 Gy fractions every 2 weeks, 6.5 Gy in total. The regimen for patients comprised intravenous nivolumab 240 mg every two weeks plus intravenous ipilimumab 1 mg/kg every six weeks. Intravenous cyclophosphamide at 200 mg/m2 preceded radiation and immunotherapy by one day, every two weeks.

TRAV- and TRBV-specific primers primed first-strand cDNA, covering alpha and beta chains. TCRs were amplified for around 20 PCR cycles with a constant-region primer and V-primer adapter. Amplification of the isolated mRNA used in vitro transcription. Via MiXCR, TCRdb re-called the reads, giving one row per CDR3 protein. Of roughly 100,000 distinct CDR3 sequences in the sample, around 21% were seen once. Regarding time point: after trial treatment. Described treatment: LDRT plus nivolumab, ipilimumab, low-dose cyclophosphamide and aspirin (RACIN trial). Trimming shortened V by 4 bases and J by 2 bases, and 12 bases separated the two germline ends. CDR3 length: 13 residues. Germline loops: CDR1 SQVTM, CDR2 ANQGSEA. This clonotype has at least ten counts.

Material: PBMCs, obtained after low-dose radiotherapy plus immunotherapy. The chain joins TRBV29-1 to TRBJ2-7; the D gene is possibly TRBD1 (6 bases). The clonotype originates from a male donor with prostate cancer. This chain's CDR3 is CSVALGDTYEQYF. The CDR3 nucleotides read TGCAGCGTTGCTCTCGGGGACACCTACGAGCAGTACTTC.